This TCR beta chain came from a study of cytomegalovirus exposure and HLA in healthy donors. PCR was performed using 60 Vbeta and 13 Jbeta primers. Profiled with immunoSEQ multiplex PCR; TCRdb holds only in-frame clones, not every one. Altogether 100,000 to 150,000 clones are present, less than 80% being singletons, with the ten largest covering 5.5% to 8.5%. V was clipped by 7 bases and J by 4 bases, with 19 bases between them. The CDR3 loop spans 15 amino acids. Germline CDR1 MNHNS, CDR2 SASEGT. Sequencing used PBMCs. The clonotype was recovered from a man aged 35-49 years in good health and CMV-seropositive. The gene calls are TRBV6-1 and TRBJ2-5; tentatively, D is TRBD2 (6 bases). In nucleotides, the CDR3 is TGTGCCAGCATCAGCCACGGCGGGAAAGGAGAGACCCAGTACTTC. It encodes CASISHGGKGETQYF.